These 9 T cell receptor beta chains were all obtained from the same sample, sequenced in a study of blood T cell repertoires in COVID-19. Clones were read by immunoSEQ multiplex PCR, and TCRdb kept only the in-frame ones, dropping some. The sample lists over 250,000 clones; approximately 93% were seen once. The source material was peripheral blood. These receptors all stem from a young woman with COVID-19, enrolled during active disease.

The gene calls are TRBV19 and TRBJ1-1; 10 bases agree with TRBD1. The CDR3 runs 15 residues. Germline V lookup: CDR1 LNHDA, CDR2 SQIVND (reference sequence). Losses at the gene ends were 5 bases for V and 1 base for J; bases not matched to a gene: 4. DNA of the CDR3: TGTGCCAGTAGTTGGACAGGGGGGACGAACACTGAAGCTTTCTTT. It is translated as CASSWTGGTNTEAFF.

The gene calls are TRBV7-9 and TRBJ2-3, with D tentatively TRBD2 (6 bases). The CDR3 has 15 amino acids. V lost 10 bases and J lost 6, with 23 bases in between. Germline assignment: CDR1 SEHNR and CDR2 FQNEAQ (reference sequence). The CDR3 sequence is CAITERASVDDTQYF. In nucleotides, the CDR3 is TGTGCCATCACGGAGCGGGCTTCGGTTGATGATACGCAGTATTTT. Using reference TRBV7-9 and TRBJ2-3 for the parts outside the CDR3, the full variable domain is DTGVSQNPRHKITKRGQNVTFRCDPISEHNRLYWYRQTLGQGPEFLTYFQNEAQLEKSRLLSDRFSAERPKGSFSTLEIQRTEQGDSAMYLCAITERASVDDTQYFGPGTRLTVL.

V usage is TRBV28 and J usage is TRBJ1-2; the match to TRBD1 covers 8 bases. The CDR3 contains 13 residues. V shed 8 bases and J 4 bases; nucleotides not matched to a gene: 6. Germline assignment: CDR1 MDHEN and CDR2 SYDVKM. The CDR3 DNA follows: TGTGCCAGCTCGACAGGGGTATTCTATGGCTACACCTTC. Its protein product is CASSTGVFYGYTF.

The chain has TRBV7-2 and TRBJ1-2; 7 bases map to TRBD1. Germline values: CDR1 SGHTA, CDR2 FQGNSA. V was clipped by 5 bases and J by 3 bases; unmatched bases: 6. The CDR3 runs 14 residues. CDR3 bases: TGTGCCAGCAGCCCACGGACAGGCGACTATGGCTACACCTTC. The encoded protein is CASSPRTGDYGYTF.

The CDR3 is CASSLGRASGYYEQYF. CDR3 nucleotides: TGTGCCAGCAGCTTGGGTCGGGCTAGCGGGTACTACGAGCAGTACTTC. This chain joins TRBV5-6 and TRBJ2-7; 8 bases match TRBD2. Germline lookup yields CDR1 SGHDT and CDR2 YYEEEE. CDR3 size: 16 residues. J lost 3 bases, V lost 0 bases, and 8 bases had no gene match.

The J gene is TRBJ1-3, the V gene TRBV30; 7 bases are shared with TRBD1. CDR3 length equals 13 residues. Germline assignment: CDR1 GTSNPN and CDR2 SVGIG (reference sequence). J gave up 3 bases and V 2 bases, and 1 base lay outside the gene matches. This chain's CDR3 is CAWSTGDGNTIYF. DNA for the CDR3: TGTGCCTGGAGTACAGGGGATGGAAACACCATATATTTT. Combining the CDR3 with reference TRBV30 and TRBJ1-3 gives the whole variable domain SQTIHQWPATLVQPVGSPLSLECTVEGTSNPNLYWYRQAAGRGLQLLFYSVGIGQISSEVPQNLSASRPQDRQFILSSKKLLLSDSGFYLCAWSTGDGNTIYFGEGSWLTVV.

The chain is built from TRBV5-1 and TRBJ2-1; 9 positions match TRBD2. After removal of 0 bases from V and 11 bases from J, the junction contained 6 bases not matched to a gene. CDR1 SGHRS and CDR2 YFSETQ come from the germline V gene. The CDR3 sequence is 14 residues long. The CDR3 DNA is TGCGCCAGCAGCTTGGCACTGACTAGCGGAAAGCAGTTCTTC. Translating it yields CASSLALTSGKQFF.

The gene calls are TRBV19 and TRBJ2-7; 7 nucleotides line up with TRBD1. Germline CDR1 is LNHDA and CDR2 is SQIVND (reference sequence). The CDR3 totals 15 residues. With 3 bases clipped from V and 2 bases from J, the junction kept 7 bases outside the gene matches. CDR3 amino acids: CASSISGQAAYEQYF. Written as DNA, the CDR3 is TGTGCCAGTAGTATCTCAGGACAGGCCGCCTACGAGCAGTACTTC.

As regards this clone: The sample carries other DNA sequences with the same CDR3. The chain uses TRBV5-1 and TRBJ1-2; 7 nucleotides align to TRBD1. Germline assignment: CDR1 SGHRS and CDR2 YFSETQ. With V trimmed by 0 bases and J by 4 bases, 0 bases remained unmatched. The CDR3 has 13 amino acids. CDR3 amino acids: CASSLDRGYGYTF. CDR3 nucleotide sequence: TGCGCCAGCAGCTTGGACAGGGGCTATGGCTACACCTTC.